What follows are 18 T cell receptor beta chains derived from one specimen sequenced in a study of T cells in narcolepsy. This table comes from immunoSEQ multiplex PCR, and its TCRdb copy is limited to in-frame clones, with some not included. The sample carries roughly 25,000 clones, roughly 62% recorded once. The sample consisted of memory (CD45RA-) CD4+ T cells from blood. These receptor sequences come from a human donor in good health.

The gene calls are TRBV5-1 and TRBJ2-1, with D possibly matching TRBD1 (6 bases). Per the germline V gene, CDR1 is SGHRS and CDR2 is YFSETQ. V shed 4 bases and J shed 6 bases, with 20 bases lying between them. The CDR3 has 16 residues. The DNA of the CDR3 is TGCGCCAGCAGCGCCAATACAGGGCCGCTGGGCAATGAGCAGTTCTTC. Translating gives CASSANTGPLGNEQFF.

This clone was found a few times. The chain uses TRBV6-5 and TRBJ1-2, with 7 bases aligning to TRBD1. Germline V gene sequence: CDR1 MNHEY, CDR2 SVGAGI. V lost 10 bases and J lost 5; bases outside the gene matches: 16. The length of the CDR3 is 15 residues. The CDR3 nucleotides are TGTGCCACCTTTTTCCCCCGACAGGGAGCGTATGGCTACACCTTC. Protein sequence: CATFFPRQGAYGYTF.

This chain links TRBV5-6 with TRBJ2-5, with 10 bases lining up with TRBD1. V dropped 0 bases and J dropped 5; count of bases not matched to a gene: 4. The CDR3 extends over 15 amino acids. Germline CDR1 SGHDT, CDR2 YYEEEE. DNA of the CDR3: TGTGCCAGCAGCTTGGTGACAGGGGGCGCCGAGACCCAGTACTTC. As protein: CASSLVTGGAETQYF.

The chain has TRBV4-3 and TRBJ2-3; a weak D match, TRBD2 (6 bases). The CDR3 is 15 amino acids. Trimming shortened V by 4 bases and J by 0 bases, and 11 bases separated the two germline ends. CDR1 and CDR2 from the germline V gene are LGHNA and YSLEER. The CDR3 spells CASSLDYRSTDTQYF. The CDR3 DNA is TGCGCCAGCAGCCTGGACTACCGAAGCACAGATACGCAGTATTTT.

The V call is TRBV5-1, the J call TRBJ2-7; D possibly corresponds to TRBD1 (7 bases). This CDR3 comprises 12 residues. Germline CDR1 reads SGHRS; CDR2 reads YFSETQ. The V end lost 3 bases, the J end lost 6 bases, and 10 bases lay between the germline ends. CDR3 protein: CASSSQGGEQYF. The CDR3 DNA follows: TGCGCCAGCAGCTCTCAGGGGGGCGAGCAGTACTTC.

The chain uses TRBV2 and TRBJ2-7; no firm D call. The CDR3 extends over 10 amino acids. The V end was cut by 8 bases, the J end by 3 bases, with 5 bases between. CDR1 is SNHLY and CDR2 is FYNNEI in the germline V gene. CDR3 DNA sequence: TGTGCCAGCCAGAACTACGAGCAGTACTTC. Its translation: CASQNYEQYF.

V and J are TRBV28 and TRBJ1-2, with D maybe TRBD1 (5 bases). Germline CDR1 MDHEN, CDR2 SYDVKM. The CDR3 is 14 amino acids. V was clipped by 7 bases and J by 5 bases, with 17 bases between them. Here the CDR3 DNA reads TGTGCCAGCATGGGTGCGGGGGGAGGGTATGGCTACACCTTC. Residues: CASMGAGGGYGYTF.

This clone was detected a few times. This chain joins TRBV6-6 and TRBJ1-2; 8 nucleotides line up with TRBD1. CDR3 size: 16 residues. Germline values: CDR1 MNHNY, CDR2 SVGAGI (reference sequence). V shed 7 bases and J 4 bases; nucleotides not matched to a gene: 14. The CDR3 coding sequence is TGTGCCAGCACCTCCGGGACAGGTGGACTTTTCTATGGCTACACCTTC. Protein product: CASTSGTGGLFYGYTF.

The chain has TRBV6-6 and TRBJ2-7; TRBD1 is a possible D gene (5 bases). The CDR3 has 13 residues. The V end lost 8 bases, the J end lost 2 bases, and 13 bases lay between the germline ends. The germline CDR1 and CDR2 sequences are MNHNY and SVGAGI (reference sequence). In DNA, the CDR3 is TGTGCCAGCTGGGGAAAAGGGGCCTACGAGCAGTACTTC. Translated, it gives CASWGKGAYEQYF.

The genes are TRBV5-4 and TRBJ2-7; 12 bases fit TRBD2. The CDR3 has 14 amino acids. V shed 3 bases, J shed 4 bases, and the junction held 2 bases outside the gene matches. Germline-derived CDR1 and CDR2 are SGHNT and YYREEE (reference sequence). The CDR3 is CASSSTSGGYEQYF. CDR3 in DNA: TGTGCCAGCAGCTCGACTAGCGGGGGATACGAGCAGTACTTC.

The chain combines TRBV28 with TRBJ1-5; D not certain. Deletions cut 2 bases from V and 9 bases from J, with 8 bases between. The CDR3 is 12 amino acids. Per germline, CDR1 MDHEN and CDR2 SYDVKM. CDR3 coding DNA: TGTGCCAGCAGTTTAAGGGAGAGGCCCCAGCATTTT. Its translation is CASSLRERPQHF. The full variable domain, with the rest looked up from reference TRBV28 and TRBJ1-5, is DVKVTQSSRYLVKRTGEKVFLECVQDMDHENMFWYRQDPGLGLRLIYFSYDVKMKEKGDIPEGYSVSREKKERFSLILESASTNQTSMYLCASSLRERPQHFGDGTRLSIL.

The V and J genes are TRBV7-9 and TRBJ1-3; D possibly corresponds to TRBD1 (6 bases). Trimming removed 5 bases at V and 0 bases at J, with 11 bases between. CDR3 length: 15 amino acids. In germline, CDR1 is SEHNR, CDR2 FQNEAQ (reference sequence). CDR3 bases: TGTGCCAGCAGCACGAACAGGGTCTCTGGAAACACCATATATTTT. Encoded protein: CASSTNRVSGNTIYF.

This clone was detected a few times. The chain recombines TRBV2 with TRBJ2-7; D gene unclear. The V and J ends lost 8 bases and 3 bases respectively, with 5 bases between them. CDR1 SNHLY and CDR2 FYNNEI come from the germline V gene. This CDR3 has 10 residues. The CDR3 DNA is TGTGCCAGCGCGAGCTACGAGCAGTACTTC. Amino acids: CASASYEQYF.

The V gene is TRBV7-2, the J gene TRBJ1-2, with TRBD1 matching 9 bases. Germline CDR1 is SGHTA and CDR2 is FQGNSA. The CDR3 contains 16 residues. Trimming took 3 bases from V and 4 from J; bases not matched to a gene: 9. As DNA, the CDR3 is TGTGCCAGCAGCTTGGACCCGGACAGGGGTTCCTATGGCTACACCTTC. This translates into CASSLDPDRGSYGYTF.

V is TRBV6-1 and J is TRBJ2-1, with TRBD2 matching 9 bases. Trimming at V came to 0 bases and at J to 6 bases, leaving 9 bases not matched to a gene. Germline-derived CDR1 and CDR2 are MNHNS and SASEGT. The CDR3 has 17 residues. The CDR3 coding sequence is TGTGCCAGCAGTGAAGCGGTTGGAGCGGGAGGATCCAATGAGCAGTTCTTC. Translation: CASSEAVGAGGSNEQFF.

This clone was recorded a few times. J is TRBJ2-3 and V is TRBV2; 16 nucleotides align to TRBD2. Germline trimming cut 5 bases from V and 5 bases from J; bases unmatched to any gene: 4. The CDR3 is made up of 16 amino acids. Germline loops: CDR1 SNHLY, CDR2 FYNNEI. The CDR3 DNA reads TGTGCCAGCAGTCCGGGACTAGCGGGGGGGCAAGATACGCAGTATTTT. It yields the protein CASSPGLAGGQDTQYF.

The chain joins TRBV28 to TRBJ1-4; the D gene is possibly TRBD1 (5 bases). Germline CDR1 is MDHEN and CDR2 is SYDVKM. Trimming pared 3 bases from V and 11 bases from J, leaving 13 bases between. The CDR3 contains 13 residues. This CDR3 reads CASSFEVRDKLFF. The CDR3 coding sequence is TGTGCCAGCAGTTTTGAGGTTAGGGACAAACTGTTTTTT. Combining the CDR3 with reference TRBV28 and TRBJ1-4 gives the whole variable domain DVKVTQSSRYLVKRTGEKVFLECVQDMDHENMFWYRQDPGLGLRLIYFSYDVKMKEKGDIPEGYSVSREKKERFSLILESASTNQTSMYLCASSFEVRDKLFFGSGTQLSVL.

This clone was counted once. This chain uses TRBV10-3 with TRBJ2-1; D unclear. V lost 2 bases to trimming and J lost 3 bases, with 14 bases between them. Germline loops: CDR1 ENHRY, CDR2 SYGVKD. This CDR3 is 16 amino acids long. CDR3 sequence (DNA): TGTGCCATCAGTGAGGCGTCGGCGGTGGGCTACAATGAGCAGTTCTTC. It encodes CAISEASAVGYNEQFF.